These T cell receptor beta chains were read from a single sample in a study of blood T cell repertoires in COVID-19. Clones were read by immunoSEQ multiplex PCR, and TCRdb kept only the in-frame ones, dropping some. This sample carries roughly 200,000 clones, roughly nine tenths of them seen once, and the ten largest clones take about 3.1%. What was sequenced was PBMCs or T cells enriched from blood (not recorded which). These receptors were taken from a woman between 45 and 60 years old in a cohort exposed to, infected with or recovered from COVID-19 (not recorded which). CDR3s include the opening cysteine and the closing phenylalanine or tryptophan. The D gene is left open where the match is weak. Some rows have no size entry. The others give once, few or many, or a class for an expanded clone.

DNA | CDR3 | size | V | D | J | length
TGTGCCAGCAGCTTGGGGCCACAAGAGACCCAGTACTTC | CASSLGPQETQYF | NA | TRBV7-3 | NA | TRBJ2-5 | 13
TGTGCCAGCAGCCAAGATCCCGGGGGAGACTCTGGAAACACCATATATTTT | CASSQDPGGDSGNTIYF | NA | TRBV4-2 | NA | TRBJ1-3 | 17
TGTGCCAGCAGTGAAGTGGCAGATAATTCACCCCTCCACTTT | CASSEVADNSPLHF | NA | TRBV6-1 | NA | TRBJ1-6 | 14
TGTGCCTGGACTCCCTACGAGCAGTACTTC | CAWTPYEQYF | NA | TRBV30 | NA | TRBJ2-7 | 10
TGCGCCAGCAGACCTCGCCTTGCGGGCCAAGAGACCCAGTACTTC | CASRPRLAGQETQYF | NA | TRBV10-2 | NA | TRBJ2-5 | 15
TGTGCCAGCACCTCCCGAGGCACAGATACGCAGTATTTT | CASTSRGTDTQYF | NA | TRBV12-3/TRBV12-4 | NA | TRBJ2-3 | 13
TGCGCCAGCAGCCAAGCGAGGCTAGCGGGGGATAATGAGCAGTTCTTC | CASSQARLAGDNEQFF | NA | TRBV4-1 | TRBD2 | TRBJ2-1 | 16
TGTGCCACCAGCAGGGGAGGAGTAGTATCTGGGGAGCTGTTTTTT | CATSRGGVVSGELFF | NA | TRBV15 | NA | TRBJ2-2 | 15
TGTGCCACCAGCCGCGCCCCCAGGGGGTTTCAGCCCCAGCATTTT | CATSRAPRGFQPQHF | NA | TRBV15 | TRBD1 | TRBJ1-5 | 15
TGTGCCAGTACAACCGGGACTCACACTGAAGCTTTCTTT | CASTTGTHTEAFF | NA | TRBV19 | NA | TRBJ1-1 | 13
TGTGCCAGCAGTGGGCCAGGGTCGTACAATGAGCAGTTCTTC | CASSGPGSYNEQFF | NA | TRBV27 | NA | TRBJ2-1 | 14
TGTGCCAGCAGCCGGGACAGGGAGAATGAGCAGTTCTTC | CASSRDRENEQFF | NA | TRBV7-3 | TRBD1 | TRBJ2-1 | 13
TGTGCCAGTAGTATTGGAACAGGGCAGGGCTACACCTTC | CASSIGTGQGYTF | NA | TRBV19 | NA | TRBJ1-2 | 13
TGTGCCATCAGTTCCACTCGGGGGGCTGGAAACACCATATATTTT | CAISSTRGAGNTIYF | once | TRBV10-3 | NA | TRBJ1-3 | 15
TGTGCCAGCACCAGATTGGGAGCGAAGCTGTTTTTT | CASTRLGAKLFF | NA | TRBV3-1/TRBV3-2 | NA | TRBJ2-2 | 12
TGTGCCAGCAGTTACGCGGGGGGAAACACCATATATTTT | CASSYAGGNTIYF | NA | TRBV27 | NA | TRBJ1-3 | 13
TGTGCCAGCAGACCTATGTCCGGGACACATTACAATGAGCAGTTCTTC | CASRPMSGTHYNEQFF | NA | TRBV7-9 | NA | TRBJ2-1 | 16
TGTGCCAGCAGGACAGGGGCGGTCAATTTCACCGGGGAGCTGTTTTTT | CASRTGAVNFTGELFF | NA | TRBV2 | TRBD1 | TRBJ2-2 | 16
TGCGCCAGCAGCCAAGGAGTGGCAGGGGGGCCAGATACGCAGTATTTT | CASSQGVAGGPDTQYF | NA | TRBV4-3 | NA | TRBJ2-3 | 16
TGTGCCAGCACGTTTATAATTGGAGGGGGCTACACCTTC | CASTFIIGGGYTF | NA | TRBV28 | NA | TRBJ1-2 | 13
TGCGCCAGCAGCTTGGCCCCGGGACAGGGGTGGGAGCAGTACTTC | CASSLAPGQGWEQYF | NA | TRBV5-1 | TRBD1 | TRBJ2-7 | 15
TGTGCCAGCAGCTTAGATCAGTCCTGGACTACAATTAGCAATGAGCAGTTCTTC | CASSLDQSWTTISNEQFF | NA | TRBV11-2 | NA | TRBJ2-1 | 18
TGTGCCAGCAGCGGACAGGGGTTTGAGCAGTTCTTC | CASSGQGFEQFF | once | TRBV2 | TRBD1 | TRBJ2-1 | 12